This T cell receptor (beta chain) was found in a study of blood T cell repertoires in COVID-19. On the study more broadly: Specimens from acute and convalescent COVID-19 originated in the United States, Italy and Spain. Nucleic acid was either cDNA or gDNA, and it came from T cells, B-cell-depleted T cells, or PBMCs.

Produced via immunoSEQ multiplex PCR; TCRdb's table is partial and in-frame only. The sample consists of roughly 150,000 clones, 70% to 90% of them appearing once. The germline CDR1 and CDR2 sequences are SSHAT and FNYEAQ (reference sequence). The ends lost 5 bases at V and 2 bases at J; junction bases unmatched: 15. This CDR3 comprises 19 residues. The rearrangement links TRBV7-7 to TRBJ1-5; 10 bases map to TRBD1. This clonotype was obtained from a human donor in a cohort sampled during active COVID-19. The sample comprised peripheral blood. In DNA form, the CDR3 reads TGTGCCAGCAGCAGCTCGGGACAGGGGATTTTTGACGGCAATCAGCCCCAGCATTTT. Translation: CASSSSGQGIFDGNQPQHF.